Given below is one TCR beta chain in context. The data belong to a study of blood T cell repertoires in COVID-19. Study information: Acute and convalescent COVID-19 specimens originated in the United States, Italy and Spain. PBMCs, B-cell-depleted T cells, or T cells were the source of the cDNA or gDNA that made up the material.

Clones were read by immunoSEQ multiplex PCR, and TCRdb kept only the in-frame ones, dropping some. The table records 130,000 to 150,000 clones, roughly 80% of them present only once. Trimming took off 3 bases at V and 0 bases at J, with 5 bases between the two ends. The CDR3 is 13 amino acids. Per germline, CDR1 KGHSH and CDR2 LQKENI. The origin of this receptor is a human donor with acute or convalescent COVID-19. The donor label of this sample is uncertain. The chain combines TRBV18 with TRBJ2-5; D remains ambiguous. Input material: peripheral blood. As DNA, the CDR3 is TGTGCCAGCTCACCCCAGTACCAAGAGACCCAGTACTTC. Its protein product is CASSPQYQETQYF.